The present T cell receptor beta chain was sequenced within a study of OX40 agonist ivuxolimab in advanced cancers. Background on the study: Ivuxolimab was delivered to patients intravenously every 2 weeks at doses spanning 0.01 to 10 mg/kg. Patients achieving partial responses numbered three: one hepatocellular carcinoma case and two cutaneous melanoma cases.

Notes on this clone: Its cognate antigen is unknown.

Repertoires were generated with immunoSEQ multiplex PCR, while TCRdb's copy carries only in-frame clones and drops some. Of 50,000 or so clones listed, roughly nine tenths are singletons. Notes on the study in general: CD8+ T cells showed, on average, more clonal expansion than CD4+ cells.

This CDR3 is 11 amino acids long. CDR1 is DFQATT, CDR2 SNEGSKA, per germline (reference sequence). The V and J ends lost 5 bases and 5 bases respectively, with 6 bases between them. The chain couples TRBV20-1 to TRBJ2-2; D unclear. The source of this sequence is an adult with an advanced solid tumor such as melanoma, head and neck, liver or kidney cancer. Sequencing used CD4+ or CD8+ T cells sorted from blood, obtained in a trial of the OX40 agonist ivuxolimab. CDR3 coding DNA: TGCAGTGCTCGAAGAACCGGGGAGCTGTTTTTT. Protein sequence: CSARRTGELFF.